This T cell receptor beta chain was captured by sequencing in a study of cytomegalovirus exposure and HLA in healthy donors. Study overall: Of all 360 or so donors who were genotyped, 70% to 85% belonged to the Caucasian-associated ancestry cluster. Study observations and caveats: Common viral pathogens seemed to be connected with several of the most significant clusters, according to a later analysis. An observed cluster of highly shared sequence variants was recorded as a likely sequencing artifact.

Whereas donors were nominally healthy upon sampling, unrecorded immune exposures were probable. Note on this clone: Its antigen is unidentified.

Primers included in the PCR were 60 Vbeta and 13 Jbeta primers. Clones were sequenced by immunoSEQ multiplex PCR, and TCRdb holds only the in-frame ones, with some missing. Seen here are 130,000 or so clones, around 77% observed once, and the top ten hold approximately 4.2%. V gave up 5 bases and J gave up 5 bases; unmatched junction bases: 4. The CDR3 contains 13 residues. Germline V CDR1 and CDR2: SGHTA, FQGNSA. The chain couples TRBV7-2 to TRBJ2-7; 9 bases match TRBD1. Material: PBMCs. The clonotype comes from a male donor in good health and CMV-seropositive. This chain's CDR3 is CASSPRTGDEQYF. The CDR3 region has the DNA TGTGCCAGCAGCCCCCGGACAGGGGACGAGCAGTACTTC. Together with reference TRBV7-2 and TRBJ2-7, the CDR3 gives the full variable domain: GAGVSQSPSNKVTEKGKDVELRCDPISGHTALYWYRQSLGQGLEFLIYFQGNSAPDKSGLPSDRFSAERTGGSVSTLTIQRTQQEDSAVYLCASSPRTGDEQYFGPGTRLTVT.